Sequencing of this T cell receptor beta chain was carried out in a study of T cell changes during pregnancy in multiple sclerosis. The method was immunoSEQ multiplex PCR; TCRdb's version includes in-frame clones alone and lacks a portion of them. Among about 24,000 clones, more than 75% were seen once, and the ten largest hold around 0.74%. The length of the CDR3 is 16 residues. CDR1 is MNHEY and CDR2 is SVGAGI in the germline V gene. V was clipped by 4 bases and J by 4 bases; unmatched bases: 5. The sequence came from a female donor in good health, enrolled as a control in a pregnancy study. The material sequenced was CD4+ T cells from peripheral blood mononuclear cells, taken in the first trimester of pregnancy. The V and J genes are TRBV6-5 and TRBJ2-1; 12 bases line up with TRBD2. The CDR3 here is CASSLLAGGRYNEQFF. CDR3 bases: TGTGCCAGCAGTTTGCTAGCGGGAGGGAGGTACAATGAGCAGTTCTTC.